This T cell receptor beta chain was retrieved from a study of T cells expressing NK-cell markers. Looking at the study overall: In sorted CD3+CD56+NKG2C+, CD3+CD56+NKG2C- and CD3+CD56-NKG2C+ T cells, TCR beta repertoires were obtained. Points from the study as a whole: Five or six donors showed dominant NKG2C+ clonotypes comprising about 1.0-7.0% of their CD8+ T cells.

Concerning this clonotype: Its antigen is still unknown.

The authors generated TCR beta cDNA through 5'RACE template switching with UMIs. After re-calling the 5' RACE reads, TCRdb lists one entry per CDR3 protein, DNA absent. This sample's table reports some 600,000 distinct CDR3 sequences. Germline V CDR1 and CDR2: LNHDA, SQIVND (reference sequence). CDR3 size: 14 residues. The origin of this receptor is a man aged 18-30 years in good health. The material sequenced was blood T cells: a sorted CD56 or NKG2C T cell subset, CD4+ or CD8+ T cells, or bulk PBMC T cells (not recorded which). The V and J genes are TRBV19 and TRBJ2-5; checking the TCRdb D call of TRBD1 is not possible without DNA. The CDR3: CASRPTGPTETQYF. The full variable domain, with the rest looked up from reference TRBV19 and TRBJ2-5, is DGGITQSPKYLFRKEGQNVTLSCEQNLNHDAMYWYRQDPGQGLRLIYYSQIVNDFQKGDIAEGYSVSREKKESFPLTVTSAQKNPTAFYLCASRPTGPTETQYFGPGTRLLVL.